The entry below gives a single T cell receptor beta chain sequence along with its context. This clone was observed a handful of times. Its antigen is currently not known. The sample holds no much larger clone one base away, and base qualities are not on file. The data are from a study of cytomegalovirus exposure and HLA in healthy donors (TCRdb year 2017). For the study in its entirety: An earlier analysis of about 530 of the donors reported roughly 300 Gb of sequence data and around 120 million unique TCR beta sequences obtained from roughly 180 million T cells. About 310 gigabases of sequencing data and around 87 million unique TCR sequences were included in an early release covering roughly 600 HLA-typed donors. Of the 300 to 450 genotyped donors, approximately 80% were placed in the genetic ancestry cluster associated with self-reported Caucasian donors. The study aimed to test whether signatures of past pathogen exposure could be identified by cataloging public T cell receptors. Using immunosequencing, the study profiled T cell repertoires from about 610 subjects and related those repertoires to cytomegalovirus serostatus. In addition to the first cohort of approximately 650 subjects, a separate validation cohort of 100 to 150 different subjects was used. To predict cytomegalovirus infection status, the study combined high-throughput TCR immunosequencing, statistical association of individual TCRs with disease status, and machine learning. A later analysis re-examined previously published TCR beta repertoires from over 500 donors and added high-resolution HLA genotyping to investigate patterns of TCR occurrence. In the later analysis, no new phenotypic data were used to find candidate immune exposures; instead, reliance was placed on TCR beta sequences and their occurrence across donors. In an earlier analysis of several hundred of the donors, high-throughput TCR beta sequencing was used to judge whether each TCR beta V gene segment behaved as functional or pseudogenic. Donor age, sex, ethnicity and CMV serostatus were compiled together with the repertoire data. A later genetic analysis took genome-wide SNP genotypes for about three fifths of the 666 donors and used that subset as a discovery cohort. All discovery cohort repertoires had been generated on a single sequencing platform. HLA typing included class I and class II loci at four-digit resolution. The number of donors typed differed by locus, with 629-630 for A, B, C, DRB1 and DQB1, over 500 for DQA1, 600 to 610 for DPA1, and some 450 for DPB1. Roughly 5 DR-DQ haplotypes were handled as single units for association and clustering because linkage in the cohort was strong. On average, approximately 250,000 unique TCR beta nucleotide sequences were sequenced per donor among roughly 430 genotyped donors of the cohort, with 15% to 20% of those sequences being non-productive. Results the study describes overall, beyond this receptor: Most TCR sequences were observed very rarely across donors, whereas some public TCRs were present in many individuals. An association between a missense DCLRE1C variant and V-gene and J-gene trimming of TCR beta chains was found in a later genetic analysis and replicated in an independent cohort. According to a later analysis, TCR association rates differed among HLA loci, with DRB1 alleles showing the most associated TCRs and HLA-C alleles showing the fewest. Most CMV-associated TCR beta chains appeared to be HLA-restricted in a later analysis, and the HLA associations seemed to be driven largely by CMV exposure. Because counts were too low, approximately 18 rarely observed V segments, including chromosome 9 orphons, were excluded from the earlier analysis of 587 of the donors. When HLA alleles, especially DR and DQ, strongly co-occurred, TCR associations were difficult to assign to individual alleles. The classifier was reported to diagnose cytomegalovirus status with high specificity and sensitivity in both the original cohort and the validation cohort. The study gave a list of about 150 TCR beta chains associated with cytomegalovirus. Sequencing depth was assumed to be roughly uniform across donors in the presence/absence analyses, though that assumption may not hold. In vitro tests confirmed that a few of the cytomegalovirus-associated TCR beta chains recognize cytomegalovirus antigens. According to the authors, the approach could potentially be generalized to other disease states and immunological phenotypes. Linkage disequilibrium might explain the correlated functional status among segregating V segments, but an unknown experimental factor could not be excluded. A later analysis reported that several top co-occurrence clusters appeared linked to parvovirus B19, influenza, CMV and Epstein-Barr virus. The only immune exposure information available for the cohort was CMV serostatus. Some IMGT-functional V segments, including TRBV6-2 and TRBV6-3, could not be distinguished by the 87-base-pair reads and were therefore excluded. In a later analysis, some 18,000 TCR beta sequences were associated with specific HLA alleles at a false discovery rate of 0.05. The cohort was sequenced for TCR beta chains only, and without alpha or paired-chain data the features that could be detected were limited. Because HLA typing was missing for some donors at each locus, association tests included only the typed subset. A further reported finding was that TCR beta sequences accurately predicted the HLA-A and HLA-B alleles for most subjects in the first cohort. Compared with equally common non-associated chains, HLA-associated TCR beta chains in a later analysis were more clonally expanded and had lower generation probabilities. In a later genetic analysis, fewer N-insertions in productive TCRs were reported among donors in an Asian-associated ancestry cluster than the roughly 700-donor mean. In an earlier analysis of some 640 of the donors, most TCR beta V segments were observed in productive rearrangements about 87% or about 30% of the time, broadly matching IMGT annotations. A cluster of highly shared sequence variants was judged likely to be a technical artifact of the sequencing pipeline.

To prepare the library, the immunoSEQ multiplex PCR assay was applied. The multiplex PCR relied on a mix of 60 forward primers for TCR Vbeta segments and 13 reverse primers for TCR Jbeta segments. The CDR3 region of rearranged TCR beta genes was amplified from genomic DNA by a multiplex PCR assay. On the Illumina HiSeq System, the amplified TCR beta libraries were sequenced as 87-base-pair reads. Regarding the original processing steps: Across the 600 to 700 repertoires, a later analysis counted tens of millions of unique TCR beta chains, 8.5 million to 12 million of which were shared by at least two donors. Raw reads were error-corrected and collapsed into unique sequences by a nearest-neighbor algorithm in which closely related sequences were merged to remove PCR and sequencing errors. V, D and J gene segments were assigned by aligning CDR3 sequences to IMGT reference sequences. For a sequence to be retained, a match of at least six nucleotides to both a V gene segment and a J gene segment was required. A rearrangement counted as productive if the CDR3 had no stop codons and remained in frame with V and J, and every other rearrangement counted as non-productive. Following IMGT convention, CDR3 was defined as the stretch from the second conserved V-encoded cysteine up to the conserved J-encoded phenylalanine. Sequences without an unambiguous match to a single V gene segment were excluded from the earlier analysis of approximately 600 of the donors. An earlier analysis of a few hundred of the donors classified V segments as functional when productive rearrangements were above 56.7% and as segregating when the standard deviation between donors was above 5%. To diagnose cytomegalovirus status from the catalog of TCR beta chain sequences, a statistical classification framework was built. A later analysis assigned V and J genes by comparing TCR nucleotide sequences with IMGT/GENE-DB human TR gene sequences. Using the TCRdist pipeline, a later analysis assigned CDR3 sequences along with most-parsimonious VDJ recombination scenarios. In a later analysis, each TCR beta chain was defined by its CDR3 amino acid sequence together with its V-gene family, and reads lacking a unique V-gene family were excluded. As a way to deal with suspected cross-contamination and a sequencing artifact, a later analysis dropped over 550 nucleotide sequences that were highly shared and had low generation probability. For each public chain, a later analysis derived a clonal expansion index from normalized ranks of inferred template counts within each repertoire. A later analysis computed generation probabilities with a VDJ recombination model fitted to out-of-frame rearrangements, and checked the results against IGoR. In a later analysis, TCR-TCR, TCR-HLA and TCR-CMV co-occurrence was scored with hypergeometric tests, and a repertoire-size bias correction was applied to TCR pairs. In a later analysis, false discovery rates were estimated by permuting HLA or CMV assignments 20 times. A later analysis grouped co-occurring TCRs with DBSCAN, adding TCRdist sequence similarity when clustering within HLA-allele-positive subsets. Co-occurrence clustering excluded repertoires with fewer than 30,000 or more than 120,000 public chains, plus five with anomalous nucleotide sharing. TCRdb took this table from immuneACCESS and kept in-frame rearrangements with V and J called. Such tables lack part of the clones; where checked against another copy, unresolved V genes explain under half of the gap, and the rest is unexplained. D and trimming come from the DNA, and the V and J calls and clone size come from that table. This sample is represented by 120,000 or so clones; about 10% of them were singletons. The ten largest clones add up to about 4.6% of the sample.

Taken from the germline V gene (reference sequence), the CDR1 and CDR2 loops are MNHEY and SMNVEV. Clipping removes 0 bases from V and 6 bases from J, with 4 as the unmatched junction base count. Inclusive of the bounding cysteine and phenylalanine, the CDR3 is 15 residues long. Left in the record is the CDR3 DNA by itself, 45 bases read in frame from the first base. The cohort comprised more than 550 healthy bone marrow donors. At the time of sampling, all cohort members were nominally healthy, though unrecorded immune exposures were likely present. The donor was CMV seropositive and was included in the group of some 290 seropositive cohort members. A peripheral blood sample was provided by each donor, and peripheral blood mononuclear cells were used for TCR beta sequencing. The Qiagen DNeasy Blood Extraction Kit was used to extract genomic DNA from the blood cell samples.

This receptor was obtained from a woman between 18 and 29 years old in good health and CMV-seropositive. Sequenced: PBMCs. The rearrangement joined TRBV27 to TRBJ1-5; the central 8 bases match TRBD1. The DNA sequence reads TGTGCCAGCAGTTTATCGTCAGGGGGCAGTCAGCCCCAGCATTTT. Its protein product is CASSLSSGGSQPQHF.